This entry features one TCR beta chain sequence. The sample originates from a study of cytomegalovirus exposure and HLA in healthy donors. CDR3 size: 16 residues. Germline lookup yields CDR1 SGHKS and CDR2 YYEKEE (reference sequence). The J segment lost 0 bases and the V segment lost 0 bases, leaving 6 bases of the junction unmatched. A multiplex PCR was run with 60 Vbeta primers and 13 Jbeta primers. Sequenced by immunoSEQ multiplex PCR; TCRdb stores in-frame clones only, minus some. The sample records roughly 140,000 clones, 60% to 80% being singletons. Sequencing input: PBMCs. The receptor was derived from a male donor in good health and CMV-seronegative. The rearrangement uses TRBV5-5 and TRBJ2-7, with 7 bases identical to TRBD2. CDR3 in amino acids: CASSLAPAGSSYEQYF. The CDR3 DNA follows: TGTGCCAGCAGCTTGGCACCAGCGGGAAGCTCCTACGAGCAGTACTTC.